This T cell receptor (beta chain) was sequenced for a study of healthy donors' naive CD4 and CD8 T cells. Losses at the gene ends were 7 bases for V and 9 bases for J; bases not matched to a gene: 9. The CDR3 spans 14 residues. Germline V CDR1 and CDR2: MNHEY, SMNVEV (reference sequence). TCR libraries were built from around 0.45 ug of total RNA by linear amplification. Source study methods: 5 healthy donors contributed about 81,000 sequenced TCR alpha transcripts. In TCRdb, the reads were re-called with MiXCR into one record per CDR3 protein. TCRdb's processing, not the authors' own work, is the source of the V and J calls. The table includes 180,000 or so distinct CDR3 sequences, 65% to 75% detected once.

Sequencing was done on a sample of naive CD4+ and CD8+ T cells sorted from blood, pooled from several donors. This clonotype originated in a pool of human donors in good health; the sample pools cells from several healthy donors. The J gene is TRBJ1-5, the V gene TRBV27; TRBD1 matches at 10 bases. The CDR3 DNA sequence: TGTGCCAGCAAACCGACAGGGGGCCCTGGGCCCCAGCATTTT. This gives the protein CASKPTGGPGPQHF.